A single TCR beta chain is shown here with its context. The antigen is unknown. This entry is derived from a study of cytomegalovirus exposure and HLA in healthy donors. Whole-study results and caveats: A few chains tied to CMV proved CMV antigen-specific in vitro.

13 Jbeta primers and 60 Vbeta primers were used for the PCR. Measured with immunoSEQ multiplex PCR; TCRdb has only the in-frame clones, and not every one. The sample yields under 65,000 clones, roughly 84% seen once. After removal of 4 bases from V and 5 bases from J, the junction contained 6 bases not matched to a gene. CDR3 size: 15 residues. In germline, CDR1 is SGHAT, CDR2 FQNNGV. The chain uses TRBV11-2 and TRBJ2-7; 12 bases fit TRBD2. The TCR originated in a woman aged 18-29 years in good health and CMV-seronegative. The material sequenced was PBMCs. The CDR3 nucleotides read TGTGCCAGCAGCTCGACTAGCGGGAGCTTCCACGAGCAGTACTTC. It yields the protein CASSSTSGSFHEQYF.